The 29 T cell receptor beta chains below come from one sample, sequenced in a study of monozygotic twins with inflammatory bowel disease. TCRdb re-called the 5' RACE reads and gives one entry per CDR3 protein, without DNA. Its clone listing holds approximately 150,000 distinct CDR3 sequences. Material: blood. The receptors shown here come from a human donor with ulcerative colitis or Crohn's disease, or a healthy co-twin of an affected twin (not recorded which).

The rearrangement uses TRBV7-9 and TRBJ1-1. CDR1 and CDR2 from the germline V gene are SEHNR and FQNEAQ (reference sequence). The CDR3 extends over 14 amino acids. The CDR3 sequence: CASSEEGGYTEAFF.

The V gene is TRBV11-2, the J gene TRBJ2-7; with no DNA, the TCRdb D assignment of TRBD1 cannot be verified. Germline assignment: CDR1 SGHAT and CDR2 FQNNGV. The CDR3 extends over 16 amino acids. CDR3 loop: CASSRKPGQSSYEQYF.

V gene TRBV6-1 combines with J gene TRBJ2-2; the D gene TCRdb calls, TRBD1, cannot be checked with no DNA. The V gene's germline CDR1 is MNHNS and CDR2 SASEGT. This CDR3 contains 16 residues. The CDR3 region is CASRSLGGADTGELFF.

This chain joins TRBV5-5 and TRBJ1-1; TCRdb's D call of TRBD1 is untestable without DNA. This CDR3 contains 14 residues. Per the germline V gene, CDR1 is SGHKS and CDR2 is YYEKEE (reference sequence). CDR3 residues: CASNRQGVNTEAFF.

The chain is built from TRBV2 and TRBJ2-3; TCRdb's D call, TRBD1, is unchecked because there is no DNA. CDR3 length equals 15 residues. Per the germline V gene, CDR1 is SNHLY and CDR2 is FYNNEI. Here the CDR3 reads CASRARGASTDTQYF.

This chain joins TRBV7-3 and TRBJ1-2; without DNA, the TCRdb call of TRBD1 cannot be checked. The CDR3 spans 13 residues. CDR1 is SGHTA and CDR2 is FQGTGA in the germline V gene. Here the CDR3 reads CASSSDRGYGYTF.

The chain uses TRBV29-1 and TRBJ1-5; the D call of TRBD1 rests on TCRdb alone, since no DNA is present to check it. The germline V gene encodes CDR1 SQVTM and CDR2 ANQGSEA. CDR3 length: 12 amino acids. The CDR3 reads CSAGDSNQPQHF.

The chain couples TRBV12-3 or TRBV12-4 to TRBJ1-2. CDR3 length: 14 residues. CDR3 amino acids: CASSLGYNNYGYTF.

The chain's CDR3 is CASSPRPGGSTDTQYF. The V gene is TRBV27, the J gene TRBJ2-3; TCRdb returns TRBD1, unconfirmable since there is no DNA. CDR3 length: 16 residues. Germline V gene data show CDR1 as MNHEY and CDR2 as SMNVEV (reference sequence).

The chain couples TRBV29-1 to TRBJ1-2; without DNA, the TCRdb call of TRBD1 cannot be checked. Looked up from germline, CDR1 is SQVTM and CDR2 is ANQGSEA. This CDR3 is 15 amino acids long. The CDR3 spells CSTRAPRRDDYGYTF.

The rearrangement links TRBV5-6 to TRBJ2-1. Germline values: CDR1 SGHDT, CDR2 YYEEEE. This CDR3 is 15 amino acids long. CDR3 residues: CASSPKTAHYNEQFF.

The rearrangement uses TRBV20-1 and TRBJ1-1; TCRdb reports TRBD1, a call that lacks DNA to check it against. Germline-derived CDR1 and CDR2 are DFQATT and SNEGSKA (reference sequence). The CDR3 contains 13 residues. CDR3 in amino acids: CSARELGGTEAFF.

The chain employs TRBV25-1 and TRBJ1-6; the TRBD1 assignment by TCRdb is unverifiable without DNA. The CDR3 has 17 residues. Germline V CDR1 and CDR2: MGHDK, SYGVNS. CDR3 amino acids: CASSGRGQGARNSPLHF. The full variable domain, rest sourced from reference TRBV25-1 and TRBJ1-6, is EADIYQTPRYLVIGTGKKITLECSQTMGHDKMYWYQQDPGMELHLIHYSYGVNSTEKGDLSSESTVSRIRTEHFPLTLESARPSHTSQYLCASSGRGQGARNSPLHFGNGTRLTVT.

The gene calls are TRBV7-2 and TRBJ2-7. Germline V lookup: CDR1 SGHTA, CDR2 FQGNSA. This CDR3 has 12 amino acids. The CDR3 here is CASSSEVGEQYF.

J is TRBJ1-1 and V is TRBV12-3 or TRBV12-4; TCRdb outputs TRBD1, but without DNA this stays unchecked. The CDR3 length is 14 residues. The CDR3 sequence is CASTKDRGDTEAFF.

The V gene is TRBV12-3 or TRBV12-4, the J gene TRBJ1-2. This CDR3 has 11 amino acids. The CDR3 is CASSSDRSYTF.

The chain links TRBV7-8 to TRBJ2-5; as DNA is missing, the TRBD2 call by TCRdb cannot be tested. CDR3 length: 14 amino acids. Germline V CDR1 and CDR2: SGHVS, FQNEAQ. The CDR3 reads CASSRGRSQETQYF.

This CDR3 reads CASSPEAGGLNTEAFF. The V gene is TRBV5-6, the J gene TRBJ1-1; TCRdb's D call, TRBD1, is unchecked because there is no DNA. Looked up from germline, CDR1 is SGHDT and CDR2 is YYEEEE. The CDR3 is 16 residues long. The full variable domain, rest sourced from reference TRBV5-6 and TRBJ1-1, is DAGVTQSPTHLIKTRGQQVTLRCSPKSGHDTVSWYQQALGQGPQFIFQYYEEEERQRGNFPDRFSGHQFPNYSSELNVNALLLGDSALYLCASSPEAGGLNTEAFFGQGTRLTVV.

The chain combines TRBV20-1 with TRBJ1-1; absent DNA, TCRdb's TRBD1 call cannot be checked. The CDR3 has 14 residues. In germline, CDR1 is DFQATT, CDR2 SNEGSKA (reference sequence). The CDR3 reads CSAIYGTGGTEAFF.

The chain is built from TRBV6-5 and TRBJ1-2; TCRdb outputs TRBD1, but without DNA this stays unchecked. Germline CDR1 MNHEY, CDR2 SVGAGI. The CDR3 has 15 amino acids. The CDR3 here is CASSYNPGQGSGYTF.

The chain employs TRBV2 and TRBJ1-2. Germline loops: CDR1 SNHLY, CDR2 FYNNEI. The CDR3 is 12 amino acids. The CDR3 is CASSGGIYGYTF.

The chain recombines TRBV5-1 with TRBJ2-1; checking the TCRdb D call of TRBD2 is not possible without DNA. Germline V gene lookup returns CDR1 SGHRS and CDR2 YFSETQ. The CDR3 runs to 13 residues. CDR3 sequence: CASRLADHNEQFF.

This sequence joins TRBV30 and TRBJ1-5. The CDR3 is made up of 14 amino acids. Germline CDR1 reads GTSNPN; CDR2 reads SVGIG (reference sequence). The CDR3 loop reads CAWSVRRNNQPQHF.

The rearrangement links TRBV5-5 to TRBJ2-5; the D call of TRBD1 rests on TCRdb alone, since no DNA is present to check it. The CDR3 runs 15 residues. The germline gives CDR1 SGHKS, CDR2 YYEKEE (reference sequence). CDR3 loop: CASSFSTGGTETQYF.

The chain combines TRBV27 with TRBJ1-1; TCRdb's D call of TRBD1 is untestable without DNA. The CDR3 totals 18 residues. Germline CDR1 MNHEY, CDR2 SMNVEV (reference sequence). The CDR3 loop is CASGVSGTGWGLNTEAFF.

This chain connects TRBV5-8 to TRBJ2-1; the TRBD2 assignment by TCRdb is unverifiable without DNA. Germline CDR1 is SGHTS and CDR2 is YDEGEE. The CDR3 runs to 18 residues. CDR3 protein: CASSLILAGHSSYNEQFF.

The CDR3 spells CSARDTSANTGELFF. The V and J genes are TRBV20-1 and TRBJ2-2. Germline values: CDR1 DFQATT, CDR2 SNEGSKA (reference sequence). CDR3 length equals 15 residues.

This chain uses TRBV10-2 with TRBJ1-3. Germline V lookup: CDR1 WSHSY, CDR2 SAAADI. This CDR3 comprises 14 residues. The CDR3 protein is CASSVRNSGNTIYF.

The chain combines TRBV11-2 with TRBJ1-6; the D call from TCRdb, TRBD1, cannot be confirmed without DNA. Looked up from germline, CDR1 is SGHAT and CDR2 is FQNNGV. The CDR3 loop spans 13 amino acids. Here the CDR3 reads CASSLRGNSPLHF.